This T cell receptor beta chain was identified during a study of response to subunit inactivated influenza vaccine listed by TCRdb under 2018. Broadly, across the study: Deep quantitative profiling of the T cell receptor repertoire was used in the study to follow responses to a trivalent subunit inactivated influenza vaccine. The investigation overall reported the following: The authors proposed that each seasonal influenza vaccination may bring in only a limited number of new T cells.

The library was obtained by RT-PCR. Reads for this sample came from an Illumina HiSeq 2500. In TCRdb, the public reads were trimmed at Q25 with fastp and aligned with MiXCR, with productive beta chains retained. Every CDR3 protein is listed once, alongside the most common genes and DNA of its rows. The sample includes 610,000 or so distinct CDR3 sequences, with 13% to 15% observed a single time. Jointly, the top ten make up roughly 11% of the sample. The CDR3 covers 13 residues, taking in both the cysteine and the phenylalanine. Only the CDR3 part of the read is kept: 39 bases, read in frame from the first base. Trimming costs V 4 bases and J 7 bases, and their ends lie 16 bases apart. The germline V gene gives CDR1 as SQVTM and CDR2 as ANQGSEA. As to this clonotype: It lacks a known antigen. The sample holds no much larger clone one base away, and base qualities are not on file.

The receptor comes from a man between 50 and 59 years old who received an inactivated influenza vaccine. Donor details come from another sample of the same person, matched by shared clones. Sequenced material: PBMCs from blood, taken approximately 12 days after vaccination. The chain is made from TRBV29-1 and TRBJ1-1, with a weak D call of TRBD1 (5 bases match). The sequenced DNA: TGCAGCGTTGTATGGGGCCCCGGGATTGAAGCTTTCTTT. Its amino acids are CSVVWGPGIEAFF.